The source of this T cell receptor beta chain is a study of blood T cell repertoires in COVID-19. V lost 3 bases and J lost 5, with 14 bases in between. CDR3 size: 14 residues. Per the germline V gene, CDR1 is SGHVS and CDR2 is FQNEAQ. Seattle patients were enrolled during active infection and followed longitudinally. The authors' processing: Reference gene primer amplification gave estimated nucleated cell counts. This table comes from immunoSEQ multiplex PCR, and its TCRdb copy is limited to in-frame clones, with some not included. The V and J calls and clone size come from that table; D and trimming were worked out from the DNA. This table holds 300,000 to 400,000 clones, approximately 91% found once.

The chain carries TRBV7-8 and TRBJ2-7; no firm D call. Sequenced sample: peripheral blood. This receptor was identified in a woman in her seventies with COVID-19, enrolled during active disease. CDR3 nucleotide sequence: TGTGCCAGCAGCTTTCGAATGCCCAGCGACGAGCAGTACTTC. Protein: CASSFRMPSDEQYF.